This T cell receptor (beta chain) was recorded in a study of cytomegalovirus exposure and HLA in healthy donors (dated by TCRdb to 2016 to 2017). Background on the whole study: According to a later analysis, one platform produced both the 110 or so validation repertoires and the approximately 670 repertoires of the first cohort. The study aimed to test whether cataloging public T cell receptors could reveal signatures of past pathogen exposure. A separate validation cohort of some 130 different subjects was used in addition to the 666-subject first cohort. To predict cytomegalovirus infection status, the study combined high-throughput TCR immunosequencing, statistical association of individual TCRs with disease status, and machine learning. Overall study outcomes, separate from this receptor: All 120 or so repertoires were used to score co-occurrence in the validation cohort in a later analysis, because that analysis had no HLA typing for the cohort. While some public TCRs were present in many individuals, most TCR sequences turned up only very rarely across donors. Cytomegalovirus status was reported to be diagnosed by the classifier with high specificity and sensitivity in both the original and validation cohorts. A total of roughly 160 TCR beta chains were listed by the study as associated with cytomegalovirus. The authors suggested that the approach could potentially be generalized to other disease states and immunological phenotypes. A few of the identified cytomegalovirus-associated TCR beta chains were confirmed in vitro to be specific for cytomegalovirus antigens. In a later analysis, TCRs clustered in the first cohort were found to also tend to co-occur in the 100 to 150 validation repertoires, with approximately 95% of cluster scores above 0.

Regarding this clone: Its antigen is not yet known. Base qualities are not recorded, but no much larger clone differs from it by a single base.

Spanning cysteine to phenylalanine, the CDR3 consists of 14 amino acids. The only DNA kept is the CDR3, 42 bases in frame from the first base. Trimmed from V: 1 base; trimmed from J: 4 bases; junction bases lacking a gene match: 3. The germline V gene yields SGHTA for CDR1 and FQGNSA for CDR2. Separate from the roughly 650-subject first cohort, the validation cohort of 90 to 150 subjects was the group to which the donors belonged. The library was generated by the immunoSEQ multiplex PCR assay. Turning to the authors' computational methods: A statistical classification framework was built to diagnose cytomegalovirus status from the catalog of TCR beta chain sequences. The source is immuneACCESS, and TCRdb retained only in-frame sequences with V and J called. Part of the clones is not carried over; for the studies checked, unresolved V genes explain less than half of this, and the remainder is unexplained. Clonal size and the V and J genes are those of that table, whereas D and trimming came from the DNA. Present in this sample are about 160,000 clones, approximately 96% of which were seen just once. The top ten constitute approximately 0.82% of the sample.

Sequencing input: PBMCs. This TCR was recovered from a woman aged 18-29 years in good health and CMV-seronegative. The sequence is built from TRBV7-2 and TRBJ1-2; 7 junctional bases match TRBD1. The nucleotides read TGTGCCAGCAGCTTAGGGACAGGAAGCTATGGCTACACCTTC. This codes for CASSLGTGSYGYTF.